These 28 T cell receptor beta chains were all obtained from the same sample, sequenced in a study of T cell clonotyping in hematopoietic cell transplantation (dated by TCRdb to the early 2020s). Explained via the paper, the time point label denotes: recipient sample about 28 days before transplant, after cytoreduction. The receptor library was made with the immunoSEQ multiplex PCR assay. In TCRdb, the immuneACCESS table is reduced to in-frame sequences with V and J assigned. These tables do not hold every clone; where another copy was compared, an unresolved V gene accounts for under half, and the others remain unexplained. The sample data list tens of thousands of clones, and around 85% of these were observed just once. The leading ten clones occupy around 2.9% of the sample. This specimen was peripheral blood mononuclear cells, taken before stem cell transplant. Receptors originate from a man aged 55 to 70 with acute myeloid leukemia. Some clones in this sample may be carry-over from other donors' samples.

CDR3 protein: CASSSPPGQAKETQYF. CDR3 nucleotide sequence: TGTGCCAGCAGTTCCCCACCGGGACAGGCTAAGGAGACCCAGTACTTC. The J gene is TRBJ2-5, the V gene TRBV6-5, with 8 nucleotides matching TRBD1. The germline V gene encodes CDR1 MNHEY and CDR2 SVGAGI. With V trimmed by 4 bases and J by 5 bases, 12 bases remained unmatched. This CDR3 region has 16 residues.

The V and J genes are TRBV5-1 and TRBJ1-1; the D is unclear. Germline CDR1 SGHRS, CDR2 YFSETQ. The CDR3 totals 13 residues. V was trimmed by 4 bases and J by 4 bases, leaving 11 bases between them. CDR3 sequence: CASSMEVGTEAFF. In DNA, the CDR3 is TGCGCCAGCAGCATGGAGGTGGGCACTGAAGCTTTCTTT.

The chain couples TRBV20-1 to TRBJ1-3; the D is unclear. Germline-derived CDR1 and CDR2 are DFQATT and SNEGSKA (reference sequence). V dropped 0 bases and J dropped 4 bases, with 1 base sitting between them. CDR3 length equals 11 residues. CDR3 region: CSAREGNTIYF. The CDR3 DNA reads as TGCAGTGCTAGAGAAGGAAACACCATATATTTT.

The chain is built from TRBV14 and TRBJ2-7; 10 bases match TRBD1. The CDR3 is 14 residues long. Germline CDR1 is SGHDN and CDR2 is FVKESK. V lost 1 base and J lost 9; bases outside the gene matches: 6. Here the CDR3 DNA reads TGTGCCAGCAGCCAAGGGGACAGGGGAAGGCGGCAGTACTTC. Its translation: CASSQGDRGRRQYF.

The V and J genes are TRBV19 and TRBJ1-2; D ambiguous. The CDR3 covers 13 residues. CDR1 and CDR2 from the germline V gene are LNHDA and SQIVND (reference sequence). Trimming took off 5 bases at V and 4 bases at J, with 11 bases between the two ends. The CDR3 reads CASSGVGGYGYTF. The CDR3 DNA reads TGTGCCAGTAGTGGGGTCGGAGGCTATGGCTACACCTTC.

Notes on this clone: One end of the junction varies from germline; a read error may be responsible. The CDR3 reads CASREISYEQYF. The CDR3 DNA follows: TGTGCGAGCAGGGAGATCTCCTACGAGCAGTACTTC. V usage is TRBV7-9 and J usage is TRBJ2-7; D may match TRBD1 or TRBD2 (5 bases each). Germline V lookup: CDR1 SEHNR, CDR2 FQNEAQ (reference sequence). The CDR3 length is 12 residues.

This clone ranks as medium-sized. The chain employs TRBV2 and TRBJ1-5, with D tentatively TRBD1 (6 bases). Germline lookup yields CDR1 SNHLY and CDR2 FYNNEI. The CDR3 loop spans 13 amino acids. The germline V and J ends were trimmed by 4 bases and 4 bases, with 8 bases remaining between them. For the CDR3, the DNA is TGTGCCAGCAGTGGACAGGCTAATCAGCCCCAGCATTTT. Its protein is CASSGQANQPQHF.

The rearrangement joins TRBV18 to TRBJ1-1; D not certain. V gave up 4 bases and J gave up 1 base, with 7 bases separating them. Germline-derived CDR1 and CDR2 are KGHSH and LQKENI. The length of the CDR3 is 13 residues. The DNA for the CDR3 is TGTGCCAGCTCACAGGGCTCGAACACTGAAGCTTTCTTT. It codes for CASSQGSNTEAFF.

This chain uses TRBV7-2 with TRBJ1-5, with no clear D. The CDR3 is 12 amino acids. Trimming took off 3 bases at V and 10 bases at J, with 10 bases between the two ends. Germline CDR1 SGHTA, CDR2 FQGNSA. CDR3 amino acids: CASSFDVGPQHF. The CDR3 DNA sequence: TGTGCCAGCAGCTTCGACGTGGGCCCCCAGCATTTT.

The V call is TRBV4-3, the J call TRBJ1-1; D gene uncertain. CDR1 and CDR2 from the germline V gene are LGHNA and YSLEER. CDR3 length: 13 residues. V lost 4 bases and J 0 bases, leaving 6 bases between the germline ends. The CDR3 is CASSLDLNTEAFF. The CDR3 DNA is TGCGCCAGCAGCCTCGACCTGAACACTGAAGCTTTCTTT.

The DNA of the CDR3 is TGTGCCAGCAGCCCCCGGGTCAGGCAAGGCACCGGGGAGCTGTTTTTT. Protein sequence: CASSPRVRQGTGELFF. The gene calls are TRBV5-6 and TRBJ2-2; no definite D call. V was clipped by 4 bases and J by 4 bases, with 17 bases between them. CDR1 and CDR2 (germline): SGHDT, YYEEEE. CDR3 length: 16 residues.

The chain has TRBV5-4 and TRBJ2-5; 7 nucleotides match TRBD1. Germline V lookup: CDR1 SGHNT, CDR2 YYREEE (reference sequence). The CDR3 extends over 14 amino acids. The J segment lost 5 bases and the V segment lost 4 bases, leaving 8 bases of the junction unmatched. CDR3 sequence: CASSREGGQETQYF. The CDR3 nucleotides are TGTGCCAGCAGCCGGGAAGGGGGACAGGAGACCCAGTACTTC.

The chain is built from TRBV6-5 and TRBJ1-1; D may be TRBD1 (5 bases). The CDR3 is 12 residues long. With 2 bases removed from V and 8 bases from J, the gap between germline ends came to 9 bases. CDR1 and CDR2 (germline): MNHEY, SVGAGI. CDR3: CASSYGGIEAFF. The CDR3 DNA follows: TGTGCCAGCAGTTACGGGGGGATCGAAGCTTTCTTT.

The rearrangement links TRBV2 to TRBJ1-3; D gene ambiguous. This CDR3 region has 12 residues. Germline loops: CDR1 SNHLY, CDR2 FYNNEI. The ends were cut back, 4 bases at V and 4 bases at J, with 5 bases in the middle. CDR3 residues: CASSGSGNTIYF. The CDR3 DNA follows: TGTGCCAGCAGTGGGTCCGGAAACACCATATATTTT.

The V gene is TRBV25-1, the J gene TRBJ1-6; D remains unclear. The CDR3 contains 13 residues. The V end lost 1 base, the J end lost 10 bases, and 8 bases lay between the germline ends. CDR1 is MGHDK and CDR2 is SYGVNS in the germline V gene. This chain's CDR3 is CASSEFRSSPLHF. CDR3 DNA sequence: TGTGCCAGCAGTGAATTCAGGAGCTCACCCCTCCACTTT.

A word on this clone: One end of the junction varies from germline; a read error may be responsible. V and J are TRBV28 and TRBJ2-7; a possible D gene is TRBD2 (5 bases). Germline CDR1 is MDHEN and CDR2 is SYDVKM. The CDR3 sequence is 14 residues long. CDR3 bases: TGTGCCAGCAGGTACGGAGGAAGGTCCTCCGAGCAGTACTTC. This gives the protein CASRYGGRSSEQYF.

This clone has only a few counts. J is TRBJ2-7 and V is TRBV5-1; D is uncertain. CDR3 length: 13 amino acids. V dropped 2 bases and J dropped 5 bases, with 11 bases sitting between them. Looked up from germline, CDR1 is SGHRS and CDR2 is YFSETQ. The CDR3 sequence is CASSFTQYNEQYF. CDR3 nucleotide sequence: TGCGCCAGCAGCTTCACACAGTACAACGAGCAGTACTTC.

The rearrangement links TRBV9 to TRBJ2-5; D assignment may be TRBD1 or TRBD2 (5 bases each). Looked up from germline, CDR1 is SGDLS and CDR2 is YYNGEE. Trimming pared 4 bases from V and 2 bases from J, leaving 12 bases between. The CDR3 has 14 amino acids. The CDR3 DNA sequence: TGTGCCAGCAGCCTCGGGGACGGTCAAGAGACCCAGTACTTC. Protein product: CASSLGDGQETQYF.

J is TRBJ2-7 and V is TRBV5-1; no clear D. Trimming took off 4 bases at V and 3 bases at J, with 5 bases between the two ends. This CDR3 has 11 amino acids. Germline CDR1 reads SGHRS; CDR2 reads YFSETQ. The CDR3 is CASSEHYEQYF. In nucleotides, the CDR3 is TGCGCCAGCAGCGAACACTACGAGCAGTACTTC.

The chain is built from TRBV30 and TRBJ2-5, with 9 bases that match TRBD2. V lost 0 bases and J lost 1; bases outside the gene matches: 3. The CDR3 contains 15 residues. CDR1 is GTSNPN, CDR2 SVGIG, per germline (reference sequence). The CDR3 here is CAWSVQRGAQETQYF. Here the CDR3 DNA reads TGTGCCTGGAGTGTACAGCGGGGGGCCCAAGAGACCCAGTACTTC. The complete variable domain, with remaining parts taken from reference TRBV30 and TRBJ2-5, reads SQTIHQWPATLVQPVGSPLSLECTVEGTSNPNLYWYRQAAGRGLQLLFYSVGIGQISSEVPQNLSASRPQDRQFILSSKKLLLSDSGFYLCAWSVQRGAQETQYFGPGTRLLVL.

CDR3 nucleotides: TGTGCCAGCAGACAGCGCCCAAATGAAAAACTGTTTTTT. Its translation: CASRQRPNEKLFF. This chain connects TRBV6-1 to TRBJ1-4; D is ambiguous. CDR1 is MNHNS, CDR2 SASEGT, per germline. Between the trimmed V and J ends, which lost 6 bases and 5 bases, there was a span of 10 bases. This CDR3 region has 13 residues.

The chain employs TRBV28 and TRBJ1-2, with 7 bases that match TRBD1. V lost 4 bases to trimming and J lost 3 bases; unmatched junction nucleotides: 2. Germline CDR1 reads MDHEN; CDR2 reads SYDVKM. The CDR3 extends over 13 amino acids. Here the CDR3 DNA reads TGTGCCAGCAGTTATCAGGGGGACTATGGCTACACCTTC. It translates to CASSYQGDYGYTF.

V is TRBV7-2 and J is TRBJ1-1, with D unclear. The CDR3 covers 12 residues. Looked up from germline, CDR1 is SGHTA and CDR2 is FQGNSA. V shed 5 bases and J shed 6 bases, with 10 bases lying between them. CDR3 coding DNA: TGTGCCAGCAGCAAGACAAAATCTGAAGCTTTCTTT. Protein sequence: CASSKTKSEAFF. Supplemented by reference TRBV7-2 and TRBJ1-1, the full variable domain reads GAGVSQSPSNKVTEKGKDVELRCDPISGHTALYWYRQSLGQGLEFLIYFQGNSAPDKSGLPSDRFSAERTGGSVSTLTIQRTQQEDSAVYLCASSKTKSEAFFGQGTRLTVV.

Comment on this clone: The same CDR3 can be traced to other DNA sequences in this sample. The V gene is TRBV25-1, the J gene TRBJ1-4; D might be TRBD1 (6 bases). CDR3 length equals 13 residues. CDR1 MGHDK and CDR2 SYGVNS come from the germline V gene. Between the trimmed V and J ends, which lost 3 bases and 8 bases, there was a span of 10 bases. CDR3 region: CASSDRGNEKLFF. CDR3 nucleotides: TGTGCCAGCAGTGACAGGGGCAACGAAAAACTGTTTTTT. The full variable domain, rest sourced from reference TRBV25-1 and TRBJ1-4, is EADIYQTPRYLVIGTGKKITLECSQTMGHDKMYWYQQDPGMELHLIHYSYGVNSTEKGDLSSESTVSRIRTEHFPLTLESARPSHTSQYLCASSDRGNEKLFFGSGTQLSVL.

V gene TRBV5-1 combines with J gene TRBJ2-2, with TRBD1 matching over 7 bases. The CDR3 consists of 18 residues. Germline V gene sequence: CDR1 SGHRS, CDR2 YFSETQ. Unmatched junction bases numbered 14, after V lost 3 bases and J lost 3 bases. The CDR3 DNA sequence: TGCGCCAGCAGCTACCTGAGGTCCGACAGGGCCTACACCGGGGAGCTGTTTTTT. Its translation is CASSYLRSDRAYTGELFF.

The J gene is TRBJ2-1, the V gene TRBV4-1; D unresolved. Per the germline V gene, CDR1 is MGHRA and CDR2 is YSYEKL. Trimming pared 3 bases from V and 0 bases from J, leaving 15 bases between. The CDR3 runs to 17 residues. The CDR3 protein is CASSQLDMGFSYNEQFF. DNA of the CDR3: TGCGCCAGCAGCCAGCTAGATATGGGTTTCTCCTACAATGAGCAGTTCTTC.

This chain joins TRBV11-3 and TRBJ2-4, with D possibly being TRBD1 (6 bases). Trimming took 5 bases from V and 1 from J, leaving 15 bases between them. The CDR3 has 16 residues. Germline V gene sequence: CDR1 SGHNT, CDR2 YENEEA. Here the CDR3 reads CASSQAQGFAKNIQYF. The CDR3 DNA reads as TGTGCCAGCAGCCAGGCCCAGGGGTTTGCCAAAAACATTCAGTACTTC.

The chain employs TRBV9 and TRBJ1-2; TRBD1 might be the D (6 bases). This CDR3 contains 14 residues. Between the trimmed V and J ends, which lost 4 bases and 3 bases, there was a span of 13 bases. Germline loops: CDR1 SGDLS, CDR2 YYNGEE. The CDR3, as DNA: TGTGCCAGCAGCCCCAGGACAGTCTACTATGGCTACACCTTC. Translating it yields CASSPRTVYYGYTF.